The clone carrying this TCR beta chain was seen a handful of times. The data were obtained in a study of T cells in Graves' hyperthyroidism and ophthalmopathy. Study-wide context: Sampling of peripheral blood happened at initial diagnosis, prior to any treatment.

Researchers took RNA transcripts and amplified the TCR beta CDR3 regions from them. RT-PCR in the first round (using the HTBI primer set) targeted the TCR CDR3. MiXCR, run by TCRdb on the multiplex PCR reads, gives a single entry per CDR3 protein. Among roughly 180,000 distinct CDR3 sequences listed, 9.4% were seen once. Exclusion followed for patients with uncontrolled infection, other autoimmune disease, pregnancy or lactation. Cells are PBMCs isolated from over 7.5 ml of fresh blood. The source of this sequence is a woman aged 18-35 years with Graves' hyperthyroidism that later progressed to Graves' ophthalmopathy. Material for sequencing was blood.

The CDR3 reads CASSQDFASPQETQYF. CDR3 DNA sequence: TGTGCCAGCAGCCAAGATTTCGCTAGCCCCCAAGAGACCCAGTACTTC. V is TRBV3-1 and J is TRBJ2-5, with a tentative D call TRBD2 (5 bases). The germline V and J ends were trimmed by 0 bases and 1 base, with 12 bases remaining between them. This CDR3 is built from 16 residues. The V gene's germline CDR1 is LGHDT and CDR2 YNNKEL (reference sequence).